The present T cell receptor beta chain was sequenced within a study of cytomegalovirus exposure and HLA in healthy donors. The CDR3 has 14 amino acids. Germline V gene sequence: CDR1 SGHAT, CDR2 FQNNGV. The study ran its PCR with 60 Vbeta and 13 Jbeta primers. Data came from immunoSEQ multiplex PCR; TCRdb stores just in-frame clones and leaves some out. Counted here are approximately 100,000 clones, 60% to 85% occurring once; the ten biggest clones make up roughly 2.5%. Input material: PBMCs. The clonotype was recovered from a female donor in good health and CMV-seronegative. This chain links TRBV11-2 with TRBJ2-7; D is undetermined. The CDR3 is CAFFKQKAAYEQYF. Written as DNA, the CDR3 is TGTGCTTTTTTCAAGCAGAAGGCGGCATACGAGCAGTACTTC.